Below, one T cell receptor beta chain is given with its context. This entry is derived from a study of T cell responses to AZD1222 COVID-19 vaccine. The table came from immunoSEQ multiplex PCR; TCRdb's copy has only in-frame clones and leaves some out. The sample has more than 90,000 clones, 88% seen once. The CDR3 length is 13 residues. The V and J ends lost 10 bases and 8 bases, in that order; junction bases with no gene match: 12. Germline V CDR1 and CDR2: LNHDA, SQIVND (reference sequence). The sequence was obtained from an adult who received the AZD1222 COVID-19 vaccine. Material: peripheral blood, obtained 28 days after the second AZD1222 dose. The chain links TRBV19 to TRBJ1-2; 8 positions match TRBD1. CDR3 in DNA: TGTGCCACGAGGGACAGGATAAGTTGGGGCTACACCTTC. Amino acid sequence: CATRDRISWGYTF.